A single T cell receptor (beta chain) is shown here with its context. Some clones are missing from TCRdb's copy, which holds only in-frame ones; the method was immunoSEQ multiplex PCR. Of some 430,000 clones in the sample, roughly 87% were seen once. The study drew participants aged about 18 to 95 years from around 24 US areas. This sample was taken from a study of blood T cell repertoires in COVID-19. V was clipped by 1 base and J by 0 bases, with 17 bases between them. Germline V lookup: CDR1 MGHDK, CDR2 SYGVNS. The CDR3 is made up of 18 amino acids. Sequencing used PBMCs or T cells enriched from blood (not recorded which). This sequence originates from a man aged 18 to 30 who had recovered from COVID-19. The chain links TRBV25-1 to TRBJ2-3; a weak D match, TRBD2 (5 bases). CDR3 sequence: CASSELGAPLASTDTQYF. Written as DNA, the CDR3 is TGTGCCAGCAGTGAATTGGGAGCCCCCCTAGCTAGCACAGATACGCAGTATTTT. Together with reference TRBV25-1 and TRBJ2-3, the CDR3 gives the full variable domain: EADIYQTPRYLVIGTGKKITLECSQTMGHDKMYWYQQDPGMELHLIHYSYGVNSTEKGDLSSESTVSRIRTEHFPLTLESARPSHTSQYLCASSELGAPLASTDTQYFGPGTRLTVL.